This T cell receptor beta chain stems from a study of shared clonotypes between healthy human individuals. The V end lost 6 bases, the J end lost 8 bases, and 16 bases lay between the germline ends. Germline loops: CDR1 MNHEY, CDR2 SVGAGI. The CDR3 consists of 14 residues. The assay was immunoSEQ multiplex PCR, and TCRdb's table has in-frame clones only and misses some. The data hold about a million clones, with approximately 80% observed a single time. This TCR derives from a man younger than 35 in good health. The sequenced sample consisted of memory CD4+ T cells sorted from blood. Indicated subset: CD45RA-negative fraction. This rearrangement joins TRBV6-5 to TRBJ1-4, with a possible D match to TRBD1 (5 bases). The CDR3 DNA follows: TGTGCCAGCAGGGGATTGACCGGGACCGAAAAACTGTTTTTT. Residues: CASRGLTGTEKLFF.